This note documents a single T cell receptor beta chain sequence. The CDR3 is 15 residues long. Germline trimming cut 0 bases from V and 11 bases from J; bases unmatched to any gene: 8. Germline CDR1 SGHDN, CDR2 FVKESK. This sample is drawn from a study of technical replicates of blood from a few donors. Assay used: immunoSEQ multiplex PCR; TCRdb lists only in-frame clones, some missing. The table shows 74,000 or so clones, with approximately 90% occurring only once. The source is a human donor in good health. The sample taken for sequencing was T cells isolated from PBMCs. This chain uses TRBV14 with TRBJ1-4; 8 bases line up with TRBD1. This CDR3 reads CASSQEGTGTPKLFF. The DNA of the CDR3 is TGTGCCAGCAGCCAAGAGGGGACAGGAACCCCTAAACTGTTTTTT.